The 32 T cell receptor beta chains listed next were all sequenced from one sample in a study of breast tumors, draining lymph nodes, adjacent tissues. In TCRdb, the multiplex PCR reads were re-called with MiXCR into one record per CDR3 protein. This table has over 35,000 distinct CDR3 sequences, around a third appearing once. What was sequenced was breast tumor tissue. These receptors all come from a female donor with breast cancer. Some clones in this sample may be carry-over from other donors' samples.

This clonotype came up many times. V is TRBV20-1 and J is TRBJ2-7; TRBD1 might be the D (6 bases). CDR1 and CDR2 from the germline V gene are DFQATT and SNEGSKA (reference sequence). The CDR3 is 13 residues long. V dropped 3 bases and J dropped 1 base, with 10 bases sitting between them. The CDR3, as DNA: TGCAGTGCTAGGGACAGTTCATCCTACGAGCAGTACTTC. Its translation is CSARDSSSYEQYF.

This clonotype was detected many times. This chain uses TRBV16 with TRBJ1-3; D is unresolved. The CDR3 length is 16 residues. CDR1 and CDR2 (germline): KGHSY, FQNENV. The V gene lost 0 bases and the J gene lost 1 base, with 10 bases spanning the gap. In DNA form, the CDR3 reads TGTGCCAGCAGCCAATCAGCAGGAGGATCTGGAAACACCATATATTTT. Its translation: CASSQSAGGSGNTIYF.

The chain uses TRBV29-1 and TRBJ2-7, with 9 bases identical to TRBD1. Looked up from germline, CDR1 is SQVTM and CDR2 is ANQGSEA. This CDR3 has 13 residues. The V segment lost 2 bases and the J segment 4 bases; nucleotides outside the gene matches: 3. This CDR3 reads CSVERDRDYEQYF. The DNA for the CDR3 is TGCAGCGTTGAAAGGGACAGGGATTACGAGCAGTACTTC.

This clonotype was seen ten or more times. The V gene is TRBV2, the J gene TRBJ1-4; 12 bases fit TRBD1. Germline trimming cut 3 bases from V and 7 bases from J; bases unmatched to any gene: 6. The CDR3 length is 16 residues. Germline V gene sequence: CDR1 SNHLY, CDR2 FYNNEI. CDR3 in DNA: TGTGCCAGCAGTGATGGGACAGGGGGCCAGGTTGAAAAACTGTTTTTT. This codes for CASSDGTGGQVEKLFF.

This clonotype was observed a few times. The J gene is TRBJ2-7, the V gene TRBV28; 9 bases line up with TRBD1. Germline V lookup: CDR1 MDHEN, CDR2 SYDVKM. The J segment lost 6 bases and the V segment lost 3 bases, leaving 12 bases of the junction unmatched. CDR3 length: 16 residues. The CDR3 nucleotides are TGTGCCAGCAGTTTTGGCCGACCGGGACAGGGTTTCGAGCAGTACTTC. Its translation: CASSFGRPGQGFEQYF. Full variable domain (rest looked up from reference TRBV28 and TRBJ2-7): DVKVTQSSRYLVKRTGEKVFLECVQDMDHENMFWYRQDPGLGLRLIYFSYDVKMKEKGDIPEGYSVSREKKERFSLILESASTNQTSMYLCASSFGRPGQGFEQYFGPGTRLTVT.

The chain joins TRBV11-2 to TRBJ2-6, with 7 bases aligning to TRBD1. Trimming cost V 2 bases and J 2 bases; bases outside gene matches: 0. CDR1 is SGHAT and CDR2 is FQNNGV in the germline V gene. The length of the CDR3 is 15 residues. Written as DNA, the CDR3 is TGTGCCAGCAGCTTACAGGGGGCTGGGGCCAACGTCCTGACTTTC. It specifies CASSLQGAGANVLTF.

The V call is TRBV6-5, the J call TRBJ1-2; 8 bases match TRBD1. The length of the CDR3 is 13 residues. Germline assignment: CDR1 MNHEY and CDR2 SVGAGI. The junction had 4 bases not matched to a gene; V was cut back by 4 bases and J by 6 bases. This chain's CDR3 is CASSSRQGNGYTF. CDR3 nucleotide sequence: TGTGCCAGCAGTTCTCGACAGGGGAATGGCTACACCTTC.

This clonotype is labeled as medium-sized. The chain couples TRBV6-1 to TRBJ2-3, with a possible D match to TRBD2 (6 bases). This CDR3 region has 14 residues. Germline CDR1 and CDR2: MNHNS and SASEGT. V was clipped by 5 bases and J by 4 bases, with 13 bases between them. The CDR3: CASSLQSGADTQYF. The CDR3 DNA reads TGTGCCAGCAGTCTCCAGTCGGGGGCAGATACGCAGTATTTT.

At least ten counts were recorded for this clonotype. CDR3 in DNA: TGTGCCACCAGTAACGGAGACACAGATACGCAGTATTTT. This gives the protein CATSNGDTDTQYF. The rearrangement joins TRBV24-1 to TRBJ2-3; D not resolved. Germline V lookup: CDR1 KGHDR, CDR2 SFDVKD. The CDR3 covers 13 residues. Trimming cost V 6 bases and J 2 bases, with 8 bases left between them.

This clonotype was picked up a small number of times. The V gene is TRBV7-2, the J gene TRBJ2-4; D gene unclear. Germline V gives CDR1 SGHTA, CDR2 FQGNSA. CDR3 length equals 15 residues. The V end lost 1 base, the J end lost 0 bases, and 7 bases lay between the germline ends. CDR3 nucleotide sequence: TGTGCCAGCAGCTTAGAACCGGGAGCCAAAAACATTCAGTACTTC. It yields the protein CASSLEPGAKNIQYF.

This clonotype has ten or more counts. The V and J genes are TRBV30 and TRBJ1-4, with D uncertain. Trimming cost V 4 bases and J 7 bases, with 7 bases left between them. Per germline, CDR1 GTSNPN and CDR2 SVGIG (reference sequence). This CDR3 has 11 residues. The CDR3 nucleotides are TGTGCCTGGATGAAAACTGAAAAACTGTTTTTT. Its protein is CAWMKTEKLFF.

This clonotype was detected many times. This chain joins TRBV7-6 and TRBJ2-3, with D perhaps matching TRBD2 (6 bases). Trimming shortened V by 5 bases and J by 8 bases, and 20 bases separated the two germline ends. Per germline, CDR1 SGHVS and CDR2 FNYEAQ. The CDR3 consists of 15 residues. The CDR3: CASSARTGELATQYF. As DNA, the CDR3 is TGTGCCAGCAGCGCCCGGACGGGGGAGCTTGCTACGCAGTATTTT.

This clonotype came up many times. The rearrangement links TRBV12-3 or TRBV12-4 to TRBJ2-7, with a weak D call TRBD2 (7 bases). The CDR3 length is 15 residues. V was cut by 6 bases and J by 5 bases, with 20 bases left in between. CDR3 loop: CASRRVGAGVDEQYF. The CDR3 region has the DNA TGTGCCAGCAGACGGGTGGGGGCGGGAGTAGACGAGCAGTACTTC.

The table lists this clonotype with a few counts. V usage is TRBV6-1 and J usage is TRBJ1-5; D may be TRBD1 (5 bases). Germline assignment: CDR1 MNHNS and CDR2 SASEGT. With 7 bases removed from V and 2 bases from J, the gap between germline ends came to 9 bases. The length of the CDR3 is 13 residues. As DNA, the CDR3 is TGTGCCAGCACCTTGACAGGCAATCAGCCCCAGCATTTT. Its protein product is CASTLTGNQPQHF.

This clonotype is termed medium-sized. The chain uses TRBV5-6 and TRBJ1-4; 7 nucleotides align to TRBD1. The germline V gene encodes CDR1 SGHDT and CDR2 YYEEEE. CDR3 length equals 15 residues. Germline trimming cut 3 bases from V and 8 bases from J; bases unmatched to any gene: 10. CDR3 sequence reads: CASSSMTGQEEKLFF. The CDR3 bases are TGTGCCAGCAGCTCTATGACAGGGCAAGAGGAAAAACTGTTTTTT.

This clonotype came up many times. This chain joins TRBV7-2 and TRBJ2-2, with 13 bases aligning to TRBD2. Germline assignment: CDR1 SGHTA and CDR2 FQGNSA. Unmatched junction bases numbered 5, after V lost 4 bases and J lost 6 bases. This CDR3 region has 16 residues. The CDR3 nucleotides are TGTGCCAGCAGCTCCCGGACTAGCGGGAGTTCCGGGGAGCTGTTTTTT. Translating gives CASSSRTSGSSGELFF.

The sample holds many counts of this clonotype. The rearrangement links TRBV18 to TRBJ2-1; D is unresolved. Germline CDR1 is KGHSH and CDR2 is LQKENI. V lost 0 bases, J lost 6 bases, and 9 bases lay in between. CDR3 length equals 14 residues. As DNA, the CDR3 is TGTGCCAGCTCACCACCGCAGTGGGCCAATGAGCAGTTCTTC. It yields the protein CASSPPQWANEQFF.

This clonotype came up many times. The V and J genes are TRBV5-6 and TRBJ2-7; 12 nucleotides align to TRBD1. V trimming: 4 bases; J trimming: 3 bases; junction bases outside the gene matches: 8. This CDR3 is 16 amino acids long. Germline assignment: CDR1 SGHDT and CDR2 YYEEEE. CDR3 loop: CASSGSGQGAYYEQYF. The CDR3, as DNA: TGTGCCAGCAGCGGCTCGGGACAGGGGGCCTACTACGAGCAGTACTTC.

J is TRBJ2-5 and V is TRBV5-1, with TRBD2 identical over 8 bases. Trimming took 0 bases from V and 2 from J; bases not matched to a gene: 6. Germline V CDR1 and CDR2: SGHRS, YFSETQ. This CDR3 is built from 16 residues. CDR3 residues: CASSLASGLGQETQYF. The DNA of the CDR3 is TGCGCCAGCAGCTTGGCCTCGGGACTAGGGCAAGAGACCCAGTACTTC.

The table lists this clonotype with many counts. The chain employs TRBV29-1 and TRBJ2-1, with 15 bases identical to TRBD2. Germline CDR1 reads SQVTM; CDR2 reads ANQGSEA. CDR3 length equals 15 residues. Unmatched junction bases numbered 7, after V lost 5 bases and J lost 8 bases. In DNA, the CDR3 is TGCAGCGTTAGCGGGACTAGCGGGAGGATAGATGAGCAGTTCTTC. Encoded protein: CSVSGTSGRIDEQFF.

This clonotype was observed many times. The chain carries TRBV6-1 and TRBJ2-3; 8 bases map to TRBD1. CDR3 length: 15 amino acids. The V gene's germline CDR1 is MNHNS and CDR2 SASEGT. Trimming cost V 6 bases and J 3 bases; bases outside gene matches: 8. The CDR3 spells CASSLDRVGTDTQYF. The CDR3 region has the DNA TGTGCCAGCAGCCTGGACAGGGTAGGAACAGATACGCAGTATTTT.

This clonotype has ten or more counts. The chain couples TRBV7-9 to TRBJ2-1; 8 nucleotides agree with TRBD2. This CDR3 spans 16 amino acids. Unmatched junction bases numbered 10, after V lost 5 bases and J lost 4 bases. The V gene's germline CDR1 is SEHNR and CDR2 FQNEAQ (reference sequence). CDR3 residues: CASSPAAGAGYNEQFF. CDR3 DNA sequence: TGTGCCAGCAGCCCCGCAGCGGGAGCGGGGTACAATGAGCAGTTCTTC.

The chain uses TRBV28 and TRBJ2-1; 15 bases match TRBD2. The V segment lost 3 bases and the J segment 9 bases; nucleotides outside the gene matches: 12. The CDR3 has 18 residues. The germline gives CDR1 MDHEN, CDR2 SYDVKM. The CDR3 reads CASSFRKGLAGGVTEQFF. CDR3 nucleotides: TGTGCCAGCAGTTTTCGCAAGGGACTAGCGGGAGGAGTCACTGAGCAGTTCTTC.

In its sample, this clonotype was seen a few times. V usage is TRBV3-1 and J usage is TRBJ2-1; 8 nucleotides match TRBD2. There are 16 residues in the CDR3. Per the germline V gene, CDR1 is LGHDT and CDR2 is YNNKEL (reference sequence). V lost 4 bases to trimming and J lost 0 bases; unmatched junction nucleotides: 5. CDR3 sequence reads: CASSPRGTSSYNEQFF. CDR3 coding DNA: TGTGCCAGCAGCCCCCGCGGGACTAGCTCCTACAATGAGCAGTTCTTC.

The chain recombines TRBV3-1 with TRBJ2-1; D is perhaps TRBD1 or TRBD2 (5 bases each). There are 13 residues in the CDR3. Trimming cost V 1 base and J 9 bases, with 10 bases left between them. Germline values: CDR1 LGHDT, CDR2 YNNKEL (reference sequence). CDR3 bases: TGTGCCAGCAGCCAAGCTGGGGGTTCTGAGCAGTTCTTC. Amino acids: CASSQAGGSEQFF.

This clonotype was seen ten or more times. The chain joins TRBV4-2 to TRBJ2-7; 16 nucleotides line up with TRBD2. CDR3 length equals 18 residues. Trimming took 1 base from V and 5 from J; bases not matched to a gene: 8. Germline V gene data show CDR1 as LGHNA and CDR2 as YNFKEQ. The chain's CDR3 is CASSQGVPGLAGGDEQYF. Written as DNA, the CDR3 is TGTGCCAGCAGCCAAGGGGTTCCGGGACTAGCGGGAGGGGACGAGCAGTACTTC.

This clonotype was detected only a few times. The J gene is TRBJ2-2, the V gene TRBV5-5, with 9 bases fitting TRBD1. The CDR3 length is 18 residues. The V gene end was trimmed by 0 bases and the J gene end by 0 bases; junction bases not matched to a gene: 6. CDR1 is SGHKS and CDR2 is YYEKEE in the germline V gene (reference sequence). CDR3 residues: CASSLAGGQGANTGELFF. The CDR3 DNA sequence: TGTGCCAGCAGCTTGGCTGGGGGACAGGGAGCGAACACCGGGGAGCTGTTTTTT.

V and J are TRBV28 and TRBJ1-4, with D unresolved. The CDR3 sequence is 14 residues long. Germline V CDR1 and CDR2: MDHEN, SYDVKM. V was shortened by 3 bases and J by 8 bases, with 13 bases between the two germline ends. The CDR3 region is CASSLGRVEEKLFF. The CDR3 DNA is TGTGCCAGCAGTTTGGGTAGGGTGGAGGAAAAACTGTTTTTT.

This clonotype has a handful of counts. The chain carries TRBV13 and TRBJ1-3; no clear D. Per the germline V gene, CDR1 is PRHDT and CDR2 is FYEKMQ (reference sequence). The CDR3 consists of 15 residues. V was pared by 2 bases and J by 2 bases, with 10 bases between. The CDR3 protein is CASSLRRTTGNTIYF. CDR3 in DNA: TGTGCCAGCAGCTTAAGACGGACGACTGGAAACACCATATATTTT.

Note on this clonotype: The final CDR3 position lacks the conserved phenylalanine or tryptophan, pointing to a likely read error. CDR3 region: CASSEGLAGAGQFS. CDR3 DNA sequence: TGTGCCAGCAGTGAGGGACTAGCGGGAGCCGGGCAGTTCTCC. The V and J genes are TRBV7-9 and TRBJ2-1; 14 nucleotides agree with TRBD2. V shed 6 bases and J 12 bases; nucleotides not matched to a gene: 7. The CDR3 has 14 residues. Germline V gives CDR1 SEHNR, CDR2 FQNEAQ (reference sequence).

This clonotype was detected ten times or more. CDR3 region: CASSEGPLRTDTQYF. CDR3 nucleotides: TGTGCCAGCAGTGAAGGCCCCCTGAGAACAGATACGCAGTATTTT. This chain links TRBV2 with TRBJ2-3; D not resolved. V was clipped by 1 base and J by 3 bases, with 11 bases between them. Per the germline V gene, CDR1 is SNHLY and CDR2 is FYNNEI. The CDR3 spans 15 residues.

The V and J genes are TRBV27 and TRBJ2-1, with 8 bases aligning to TRBD2. V shed 6 bases and J 3 bases; nucleotides not matched to a gene: 10. Germline CDR1 reads MNHEY; CDR2 reads SMNVEV (reference sequence). There are 16 residues in the CDR3. In nucleotides, the CDR3 is TGTGCCAGCAGCCGTTCGGGGGGGCTTGGCTACAATGAGCAGTTCTTC. This sequence encodes CASSRSGGLGYNEQFF.